This TCR beta chain was captured in a study of CD8 T cells in Susac syndrome. Reverse transcription of about 0.45 to 1 ug RNA was performed with random hexamers. TCR beta CDR3 was amplified by immunoSEQ covering 54 Vbeta and 13 Jbeta. TCRdb itself ran the immunoSEQ multiplex PCR reads through MiXCR, one entry per CDR3 protein. This table holds a few hundred thousand distinct CDR3 sequences, roughly 96% found once. Negative isolation yielded CD4+ and CD8+ T cells, and FACS enriched TEMRA cells. Trimming shortened V by 1 base and J by 3 bases, and 10 bases separated the two germline ends. Germline V CDR1 and CDR2: SGHRS, YFSETQ. The CDR3 loop spans 15 amino acids.

The V gene is TRBV5-1, the J gene TRBJ2-2; D remains ambiguous. The sequenced sample was CD4+ T cells from PBMCs. This clonotype was obtained from a human donor with multiple sclerosis. The DNA for the CDR3 is TGCGCCAGCAGCTTGCTTAGTTGGTACACCGGGGAGCTGTTTTTT. Translating it yields CASSLLSWYTGELFF.